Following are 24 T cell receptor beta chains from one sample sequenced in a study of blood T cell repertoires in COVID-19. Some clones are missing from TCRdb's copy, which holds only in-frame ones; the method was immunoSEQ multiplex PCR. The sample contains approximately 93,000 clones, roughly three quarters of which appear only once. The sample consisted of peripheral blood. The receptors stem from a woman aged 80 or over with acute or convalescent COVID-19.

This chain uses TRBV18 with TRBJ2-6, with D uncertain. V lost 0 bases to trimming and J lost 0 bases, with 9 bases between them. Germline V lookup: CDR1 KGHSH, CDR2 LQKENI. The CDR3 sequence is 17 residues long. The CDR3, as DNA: TGTGCCAGCTCACCACCGGTAAGGAGCTCTGGGGCCAACGTCCTGACTTTC. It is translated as CASSPPVRSSGANVLTF.

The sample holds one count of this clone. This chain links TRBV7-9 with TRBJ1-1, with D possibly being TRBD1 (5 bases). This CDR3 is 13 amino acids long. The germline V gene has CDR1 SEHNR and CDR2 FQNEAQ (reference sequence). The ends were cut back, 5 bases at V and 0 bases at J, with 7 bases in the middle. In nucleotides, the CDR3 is TGTGCCAGCAGCCGACAGATGAACACTGAAGCTTTCTTT. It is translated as CASSRQMNTEAFF.

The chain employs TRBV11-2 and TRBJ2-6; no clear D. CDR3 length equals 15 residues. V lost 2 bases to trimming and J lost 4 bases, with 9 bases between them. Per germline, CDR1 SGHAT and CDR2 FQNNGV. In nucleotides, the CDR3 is TGTGCCAGCAGCTTACCCGGAGCAGGGGCCAACGTCCTGACTTTC. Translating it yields CASSLPGAGANVLTF.

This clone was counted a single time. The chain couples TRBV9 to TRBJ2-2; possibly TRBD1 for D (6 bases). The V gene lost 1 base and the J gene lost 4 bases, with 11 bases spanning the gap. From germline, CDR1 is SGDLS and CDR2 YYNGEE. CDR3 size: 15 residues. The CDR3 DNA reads TGTGCCAGCAGCGTACAGGGGAGCCGCACCGGGGAGCTGTTTTTT. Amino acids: CASSVQGSRTGELFF.

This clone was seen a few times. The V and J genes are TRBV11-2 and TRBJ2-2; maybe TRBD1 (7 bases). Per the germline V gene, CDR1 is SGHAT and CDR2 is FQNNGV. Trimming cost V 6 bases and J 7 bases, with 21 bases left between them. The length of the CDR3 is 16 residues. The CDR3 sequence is CASRSPFRGTDGELFF. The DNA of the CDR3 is TGTGCCAGCAGAAGTCCTTTCCGGGGGACAGACGGGGAGCTGTTTTTT.

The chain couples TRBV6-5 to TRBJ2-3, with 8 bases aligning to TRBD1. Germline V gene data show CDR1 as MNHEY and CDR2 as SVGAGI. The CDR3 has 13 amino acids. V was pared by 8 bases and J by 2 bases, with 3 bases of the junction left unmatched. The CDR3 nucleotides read TGTGCCAGCCGACAGGGGTACACAGATACGCAGTATTTT. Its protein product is CASRQGYTDTQYF.

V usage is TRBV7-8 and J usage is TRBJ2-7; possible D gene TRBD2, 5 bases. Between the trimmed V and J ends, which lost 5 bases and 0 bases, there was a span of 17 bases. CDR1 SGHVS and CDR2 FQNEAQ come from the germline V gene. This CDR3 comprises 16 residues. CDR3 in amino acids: CASSPGSFGYSYEQYF. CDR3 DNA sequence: TGTGCCAGCAGCCCGGGGTCCTTCGGGTACTCCTACGAGCAGTACTTC.

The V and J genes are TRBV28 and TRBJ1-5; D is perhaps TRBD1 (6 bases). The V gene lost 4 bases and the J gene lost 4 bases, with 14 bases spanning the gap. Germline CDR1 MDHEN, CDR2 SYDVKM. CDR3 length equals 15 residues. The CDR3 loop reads CASSSPQGGNQPQHF. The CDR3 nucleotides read TGTGCCAGCAGTTCACCACAGGGAGGGAATCAGCCCCAGCATTTT.

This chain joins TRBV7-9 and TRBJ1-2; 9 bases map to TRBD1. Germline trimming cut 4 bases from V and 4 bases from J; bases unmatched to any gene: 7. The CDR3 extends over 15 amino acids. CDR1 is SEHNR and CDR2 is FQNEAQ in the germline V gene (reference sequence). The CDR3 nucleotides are TGTGCCAGCAGCTCAACAGGGGGCAGGGGCTATGGCTACACCTTC. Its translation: CASSSTGGRGYGYTF. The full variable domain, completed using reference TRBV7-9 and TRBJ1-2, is DTGVSQNPRHKITKRGQNVTFRCDPISEHNRLYWYRQTLGQGPEFLTYFQNEAQLEKSRLLSDRFSAERPKGSFSTLEIQRTEQGDSAMYLCASSSTGGRGYGYTFGSGTRLTVV.

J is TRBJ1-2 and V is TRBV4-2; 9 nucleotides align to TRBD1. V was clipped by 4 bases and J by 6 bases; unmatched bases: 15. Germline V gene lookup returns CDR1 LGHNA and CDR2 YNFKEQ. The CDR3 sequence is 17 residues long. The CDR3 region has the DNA TGTGCCAGCAGCCGGACTACAGGGGGCCCGATCGTTGATGGCTACACCTTC. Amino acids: CASSRTTGGPIVDGYTF.

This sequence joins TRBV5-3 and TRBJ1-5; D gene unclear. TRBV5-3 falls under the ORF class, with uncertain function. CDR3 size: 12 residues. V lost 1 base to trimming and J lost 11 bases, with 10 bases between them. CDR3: CARSLRVGAQHF. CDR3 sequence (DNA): TGTGCCAGAAGCTTGAGAGTCGGGGCCCAGCATTTT.

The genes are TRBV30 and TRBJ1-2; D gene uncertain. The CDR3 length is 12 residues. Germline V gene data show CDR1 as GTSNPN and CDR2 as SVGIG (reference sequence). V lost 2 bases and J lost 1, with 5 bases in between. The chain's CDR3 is CAWSSGNYGYTF. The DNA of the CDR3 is TGTGCCTGGAGTTCGGGTAACTATGGCTACACCTTC.

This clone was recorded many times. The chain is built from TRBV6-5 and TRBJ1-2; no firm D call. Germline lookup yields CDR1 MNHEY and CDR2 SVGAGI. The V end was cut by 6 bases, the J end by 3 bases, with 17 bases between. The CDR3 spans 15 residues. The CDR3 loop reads CASSWNHGGDYGYTF. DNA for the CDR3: TGTGCCAGCAGCTGGAACCACGGCGGAGACTATGGCTACACCTTC.

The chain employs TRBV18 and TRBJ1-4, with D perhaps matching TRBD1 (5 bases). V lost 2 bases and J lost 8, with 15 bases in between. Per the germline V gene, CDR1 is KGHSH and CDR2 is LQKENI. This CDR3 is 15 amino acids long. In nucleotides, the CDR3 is TGTGCCAGCTCACCAGCGGGGCTCTTAAGGGAAAAACTGTTTTTT. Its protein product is CASSPAGLLREKLFF. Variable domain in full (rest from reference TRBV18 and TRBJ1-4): NAGVMQNPRHLVRRRGQEARLRCSPMKGHSHVYWYRQLPEEGLKFMVYLQKENIIDESGMPKERFSAEFPKEGPSILRIQQVVRGDSAAYFCASSPAGLLREKLFFGSGTQLSVL.

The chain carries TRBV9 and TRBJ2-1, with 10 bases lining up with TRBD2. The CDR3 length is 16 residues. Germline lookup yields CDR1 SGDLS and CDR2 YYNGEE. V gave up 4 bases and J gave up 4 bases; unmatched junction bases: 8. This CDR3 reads CASSIQLAGPYNEQFF. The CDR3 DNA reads TGTGCCAGCAGCATCCAACTAGCGGGACCGTACAATGAGCAGTTCTTC.

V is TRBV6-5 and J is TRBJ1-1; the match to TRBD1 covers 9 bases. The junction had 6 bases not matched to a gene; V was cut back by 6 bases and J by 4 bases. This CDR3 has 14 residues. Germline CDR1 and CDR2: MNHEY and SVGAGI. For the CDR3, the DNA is TGTGCCAGCAGCCCACAGACAGGGGGCACTGAAGCTTTCTTT. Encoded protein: CASSPQTGGTEAFF.

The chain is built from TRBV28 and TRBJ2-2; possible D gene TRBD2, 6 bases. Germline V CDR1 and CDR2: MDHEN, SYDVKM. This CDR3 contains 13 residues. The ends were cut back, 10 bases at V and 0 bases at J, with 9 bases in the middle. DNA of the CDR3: TGTGCCACCGGGACTCCGAACACCGGGGAGCTGTTTTTT. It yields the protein CATGTPNTGELFF.

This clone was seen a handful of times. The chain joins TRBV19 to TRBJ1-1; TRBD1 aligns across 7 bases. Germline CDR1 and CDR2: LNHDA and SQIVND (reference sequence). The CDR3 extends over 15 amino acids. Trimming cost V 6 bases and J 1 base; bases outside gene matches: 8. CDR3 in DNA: TGTGCCAGTAGAACTCCCCGGACAGGGAACACTGAAGCTTTCTTT. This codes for CASRTPRTGNTEAFF.

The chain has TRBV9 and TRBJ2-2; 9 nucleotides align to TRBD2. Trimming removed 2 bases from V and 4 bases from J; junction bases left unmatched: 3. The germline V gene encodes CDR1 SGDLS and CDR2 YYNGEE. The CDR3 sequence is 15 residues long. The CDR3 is CASSVAGGITGELFF. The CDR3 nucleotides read TGTGCCAGCAGCGTTGCGGGGGGGATCACCGGGGAGCTGTTTTTT.

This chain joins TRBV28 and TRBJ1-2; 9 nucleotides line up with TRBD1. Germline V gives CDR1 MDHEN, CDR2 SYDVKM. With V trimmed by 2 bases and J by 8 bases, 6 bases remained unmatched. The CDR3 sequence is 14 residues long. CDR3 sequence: CASSLTDRGWGYTF. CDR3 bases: TGTGCCAGCAGTTTAACGGACAGGGGCTGGGGCTACACCTTC.

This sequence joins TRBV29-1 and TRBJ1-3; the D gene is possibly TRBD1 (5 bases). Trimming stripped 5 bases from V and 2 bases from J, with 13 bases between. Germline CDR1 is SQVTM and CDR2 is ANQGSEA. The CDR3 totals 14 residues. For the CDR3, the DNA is TGCAGCGTTTGCTTCCAGGGAACTGGAAACACCATATATTTT. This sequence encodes CSVCFQGTGNTIYF.

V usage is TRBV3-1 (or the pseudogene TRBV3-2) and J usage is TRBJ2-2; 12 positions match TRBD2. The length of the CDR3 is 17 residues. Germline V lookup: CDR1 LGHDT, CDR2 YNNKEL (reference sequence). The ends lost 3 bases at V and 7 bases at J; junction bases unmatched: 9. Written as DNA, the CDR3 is TGTGCCAGCAGCCACTTAAGGACTAGCGGGACGGACGGGGAGCTGTTTTTT. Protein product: CASSHLRTSGTDGELFF.

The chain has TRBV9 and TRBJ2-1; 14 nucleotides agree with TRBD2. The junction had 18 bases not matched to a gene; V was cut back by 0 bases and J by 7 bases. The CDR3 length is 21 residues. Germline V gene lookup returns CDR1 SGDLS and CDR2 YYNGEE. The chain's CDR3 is CASSVARGLTSGRALGNEQFF. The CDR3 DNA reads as TGTGCCAGCAGCGTAGCTCGGGGACTGACTAGCGGGAGGGCCCTTGGAAATGAGCAGTTCTTC.

The CDR3 nucleotides are TGTGCCAGCAGTTTGCGACAGGGACTCTACGAGCAGTACTTC. Protein: CASSLRQGLYEQYF. The chain is built from TRBV27 and TRBJ2-7; possibly TRBD1 for D (7 bases). V was trimmed by 3 bases and J by 3 bases, leaving 12 bases between them. This CDR3 has 14 residues. Germline V gene lookup returns CDR1 MNHEY and CDR2 SMNVEV (reference sequence).